Listed here are 13 T cell receptor beta chains from one sample, sequenced in a study of Ad26.COV2.S vaccination and SARS-CoV-2 variants (dated by TCRdb to about 2021). The library was built by means of the immunoSEQ multiplex PCR assay. TCRdb provides this immuneACCESS table in a form limited to in-frame rearrangements. Some clones are lacking; in checked studies, under half of them reflect an unresolved V gene, and why the rest are absent is not known. The sample contains around 300,000 clones, 75% to 90% of them found a single time. The ten biggest clones cover around 11% of the sample. This specimen's treatment or condition label, interpreted: around 19 received Ad26.COV2.S at low or high dose, single or two shots; 5 received placebo; per-sample allocation not given. For vaccine and placebo recipients, repertoires were sequenced using samples collected on day 63 after the first injection. Sequences were derived from peripheral blood, sampled in a trial of Ad26.COV2.S vaccine versus placebo. Receptors were obtained from a person aged 18 to 59 who received the Ad26.COV2.S COVID-19 vaccine or a placebo.

In its sample, this clone was seen a few times. This CDR3 is also generated by other DNA sequences in the sample. The chain employs TRBV4-3 and TRBJ1-1; no clear D. This CDR3 contains 15 residues. The germline V gene encodes CDR1 LGHNA and CDR2 YSLEER. V shed 0 bases and J shed 1 base, with 9 bases lying between them. In DNA form, the CDR3 reads TGCGCCAGCAGCCAAGATCGGGCGGGGAACACTGAAGCTTTCTTT. This sequence encodes CASSQDRAGNTEAFF.

V gene TRBV7-6 combines with J gene TRBJ1-2; D not resolved. V lost 2 bases and J lost 6, with 16 bases in between. The CDR3 spans 15 residues. Germline V CDR1 and CDR2: SGHVS, FNYEAQ. This CDR3 is CASSLSSLVSHGYTF. In nucleotides, the CDR3 is TGTGCCAGCAGCTTATCCTCCCTCGTGAGTCATGGCTACACCTTC.

The genes are TRBV28 and TRBJ1-2, with 10 bases aligning to TRBD1. V lost 3 bases and J lost 4; bases outside the gene matches: 5. The CDR3 contains 15 residues. Germline V gene data show CDR1 as MDHEN and CDR2 as SYDVKM. CDR3 sequence: CASSFLDRGAYGYTF. As DNA, the CDR3 is TGTGCCAGCAGTTTTTTGGACAGGGGGGCCTATGGCTACACCTTC.

The chain employs TRBV6-2 or TRBV6-3 and TRBJ1-2; D may be TRBD1 (5 bases). The CDR3 sequence is 13 residues long. V gave up 1 base and J gave up 8 bases, with 11 bases separating them. Germline CDR1 and CDR2: MNHEY and SVGEGT. CDR3 region: CASSYYLQEGYTF. The DNA of the CDR3 is TGTGCCAGCAGTTACTATCTACAGGAGGGCTACACCTTC.

This chain connects TRBV5-1 to TRBJ2-2, with TRBD2 matching over 13 bases. J gave up 5 bases and V 3 bases, and 4 bases lay outside the gene matches. Looked up from germline, CDR1 is SGHRS and CDR2 is YFSETQ. The CDR3 is made up of 16 amino acids. CDR3 residues: CASSSLTSGGTGELFF. Written as DNA, the CDR3 is TGCGCCAGCAGCTCCCTGACTAGCGGGGGGACCGGGGAGCTGTTTTTT.

The gene calls are TRBV4-3 and TRBJ2-2, with unresolved D. V was pared by 1 base and J by 1 base, with 7 bases between. The CDR3 covers 15 residues. The germline gives CDR1 LGHNA, CDR2 YSLEER. The CDR3 loop reads CASSQVNRNTGELFF. As DNA, the CDR3 is TGCGCCAGCAGCCAAGTGAACAGGAACACCGGGGAGCTGTTTTTT.

The chain joins TRBV27 to TRBJ1-5; D is unresolved. V lost 3 bases, J lost 1 base, and 13 bases lay in between. The CDR3 extends over 16 amino acids. Germline V gene sequence: CDR1 MNHEY, CDR2 SMNVEV (reference sequence). The CDR3 region is CASSFGRRGSNQPQHF. The CDR3 coding sequence is TGTGCCAGCAGTTTCGGGCGGCGGGGAAGCAATCAGCCCCAGCATTTT.

This clone was picked up one time. V is TRBV30 and J is TRBJ2-7; possibly TRBD2 for D (5 bases). Germline V gene sequence: CDR1 GTSNPN, CDR2 SVGIG (reference sequence). Trimming shortened V by 3 bases and J by 5 bases, and 14 bases separated the two germline ends. The CDR3 runs to 13 residues. CDR3 sequence (DNA): TGTGCCTGGAGCTACGAAGCGGACCACGAGCAGTACTTC. Amino acid sequence: CAWSYEADHEQYF.

This rearrangement joins TRBV19 to TRBJ2-3; D is uncertain. The germline V and J ends were trimmed by 7 bases and 3 bases, with 11 bases remaining between them. CDR1 is LNHDA and CDR2 is SQIVND in the germline V gene (reference sequence). This CDR3 is 13 amino acids long. The CDR3 sequence: CASTSTGTDTQYF. CDR3 sequence (DNA): TGTGCCAGTACGTCCACGGGTACAGATACGCAGTATTTT.

This chain links TRBV7-9 with TRBJ1-6; D remains unclear. CDR3 length equals 13 residues. V lost 3 bases and J 10 bases, leaving 10 bases between the germline ends. Germline CDR1 reads SEHNR; CDR2 reads FQNEAQ (reference sequence). CDR3 in amino acids: CASSFFQESPLHF. The CDR3 bases are TGTGCCAGCAGCTTCTTCCAGGAATCACCCCTCCACTTT. Full variable domain (remainder filled in from reference TRBV7-9 and TRBJ1-6): DTGVSQNPRHKITKRGQNVTFRCDPISEHNRLYWYRQTLGQGPEFLTYFQNEAQLEKSRLLSDRFSAERPKGSFSTLEIQRTEQGDSAMYLCASSFFQESPLHFGNGTRLTVT.

CDR3 sequence (DNA): TGTGCCAGCAGTGATGCCGGGGCCCGAAGGGGTCAGCCCCAGCATTTT. Translated, it gives CASSDAGARRGQPQHF. The rearrangement links TRBV2 to TRBJ1-5; maybe TRBD1 (5 bases). The CDR3 has 16 amino acids. Germline lookup yields CDR1 SNHLY and CDR2 FYNNEI. Trimming took off 3 bases at V and 6 bases at J, with 18 bases between the two ends. Filled out from reference TRBV2 and TRBJ1-5, the complete variable domain reads EPEVTQTPSHQVTQMGQEVILRCVPISNHLYFYWYRQILGQKVEFLVSFYNNEISEKSEIFDDQFSVERPDGSNFTLKIRSTKLEDSAMYFCASSDAGARRGQPQHFGDGTRLSIL.

J is TRBJ1-1 and V is TRBV7-9, with a weak D call TRBD1 (5 bases). The germline gives CDR1 SEHNR, CDR2 FQNEAQ (reference sequence). The CDR3 has 14 amino acids. V was shortened by 1 base and J by 4 bases, with 10 bases between the two germline ends. CDR3 in DNA: TGTGCCAGCAGCTTAGTACAGGTGGGCACTGAAGCTTTCTTT. This codes for CASSLVQVGTEAFF.

The gene calls are TRBV19 and TRBJ1-5; D might be TRBD1 (6 bases). The CDR3 length is 13 residues. Germline V gene lookup returns CDR1 LNHDA and CDR2 SQIVND (reference sequence). The germline V and J ends were trimmed by 7 bases and 6 bases, with 13 bases remaining between them. Here the CDR3 DNA reads TGTGCCAGTACCCCACAGGGTGCTCAGCCCCAGCATTTT. This codes for CASTPQGAQPQHF.